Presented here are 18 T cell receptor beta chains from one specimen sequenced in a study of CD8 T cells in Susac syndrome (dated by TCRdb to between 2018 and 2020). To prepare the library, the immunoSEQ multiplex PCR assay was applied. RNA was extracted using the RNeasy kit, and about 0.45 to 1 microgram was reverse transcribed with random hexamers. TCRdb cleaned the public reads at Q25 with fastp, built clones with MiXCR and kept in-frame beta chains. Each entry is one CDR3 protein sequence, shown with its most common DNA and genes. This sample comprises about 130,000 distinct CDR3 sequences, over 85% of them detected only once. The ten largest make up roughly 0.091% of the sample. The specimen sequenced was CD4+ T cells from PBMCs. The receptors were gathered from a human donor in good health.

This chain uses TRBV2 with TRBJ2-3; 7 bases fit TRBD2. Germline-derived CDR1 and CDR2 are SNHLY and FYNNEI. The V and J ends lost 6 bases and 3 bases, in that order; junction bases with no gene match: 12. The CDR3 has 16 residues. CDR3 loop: CASSRGGGSPTDTQYF. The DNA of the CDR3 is TGTGCCAGCAGCCGGGGAGGCGGGAGCCCAACAGATACGCAGTATTTT. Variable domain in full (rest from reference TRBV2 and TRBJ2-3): EPEVTQTPSHQVTQMGQEVILRCVPISNHLYFYWYRQILGQKVEFLVSFYNNEISEKSEIFDDQFSVERPDGSNFTLKIRSTKLEDSAMYFCASSRGGGSPTDTQYFGPGTRLTVL.

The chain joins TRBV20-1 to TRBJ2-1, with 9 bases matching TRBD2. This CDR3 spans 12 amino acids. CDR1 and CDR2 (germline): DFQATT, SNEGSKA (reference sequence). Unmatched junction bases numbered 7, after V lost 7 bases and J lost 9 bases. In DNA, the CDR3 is TGCAGTGTGCAGCGGGAGGATGGTGAGCAGTTCTTC. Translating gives CSVQREDGEQFF.

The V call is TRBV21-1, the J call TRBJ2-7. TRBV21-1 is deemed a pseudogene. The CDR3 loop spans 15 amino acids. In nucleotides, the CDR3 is TGTGCCAGCAGCGACCCGTTCCGGCTCCTTTACGAGCAGTACTTC. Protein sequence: CASSDPFRLLYEQYF.

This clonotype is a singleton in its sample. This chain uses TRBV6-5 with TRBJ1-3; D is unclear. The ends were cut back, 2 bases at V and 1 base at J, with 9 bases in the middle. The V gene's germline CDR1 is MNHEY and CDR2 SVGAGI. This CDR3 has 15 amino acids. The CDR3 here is CASSYRPGSGNTIYF. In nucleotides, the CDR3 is TGTGCCAGCAGTTACCGCCCGGGATCTGGAAACACCATATATTTT.

For the CDR3, the DNA is TGTGCCAGCAGTGAAGTGCCAGGGGCAGGGAATCAGCCCCAGCATTTT. It yields the protein CASSEVPGAGNQPQHF. The chain joins TRBV6-1 to TRBJ1-5; D might be TRBD1 (6 bases). V was pared by 1 base and J by 4 bases, with 14 bases between. Germline V gene lookup returns CDR1 MNHNS and CDR2 SASEGT. The CDR3 spans 16 residues.

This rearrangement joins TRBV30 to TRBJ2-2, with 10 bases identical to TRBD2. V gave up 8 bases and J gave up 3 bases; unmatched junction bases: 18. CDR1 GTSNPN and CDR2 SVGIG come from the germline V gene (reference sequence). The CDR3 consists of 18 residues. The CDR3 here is CAGSSWTSGRQYTGELFF. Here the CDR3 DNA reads TGTGCCGGGTCCAGTTGGACTAGCGGAAGGCAATACACCGGGGAGCTGTTTTTT.

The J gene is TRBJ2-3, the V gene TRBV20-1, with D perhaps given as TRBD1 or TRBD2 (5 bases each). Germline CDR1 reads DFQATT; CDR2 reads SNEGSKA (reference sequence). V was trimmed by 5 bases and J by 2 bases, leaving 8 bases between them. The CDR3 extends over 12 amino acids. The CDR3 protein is CSAAGTTDTQYF. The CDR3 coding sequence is TGCAGTGCTGCTGGGACCACAGATACGCAGTATTTT.

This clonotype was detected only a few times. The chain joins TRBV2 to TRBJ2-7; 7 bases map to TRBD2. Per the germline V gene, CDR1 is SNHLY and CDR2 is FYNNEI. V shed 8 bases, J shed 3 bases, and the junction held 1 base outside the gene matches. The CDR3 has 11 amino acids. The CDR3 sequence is CASSSGYEQYF. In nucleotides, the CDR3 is TGTGCCAGCTCTAGCGGCTACGAGCAGTACTTC.

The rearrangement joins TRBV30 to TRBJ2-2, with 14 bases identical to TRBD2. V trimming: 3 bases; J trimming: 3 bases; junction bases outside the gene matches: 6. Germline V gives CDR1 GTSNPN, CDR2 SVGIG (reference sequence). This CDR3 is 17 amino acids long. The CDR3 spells CAWSMTSGRGYTGELFF. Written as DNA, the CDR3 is TGTGCCTGGAGCATGACTAGCGGGAGGGGGTACACCGGGGAGCTGTTTTTT. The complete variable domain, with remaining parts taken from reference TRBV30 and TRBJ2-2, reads SQTIHQWPATLVQPVGSPLSLECTVEGTSNPNLYWYRQAAGRGLQLLFYSVGIGQISSEVPQNLSASRPQDRQFILSSKKLLLSDSGFYLCAWSMTSGRGYTGELFFGEGSRLTVL.

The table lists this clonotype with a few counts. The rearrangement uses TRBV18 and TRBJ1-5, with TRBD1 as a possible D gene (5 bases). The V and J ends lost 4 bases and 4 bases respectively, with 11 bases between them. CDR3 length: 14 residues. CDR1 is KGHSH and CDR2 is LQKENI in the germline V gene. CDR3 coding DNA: TGTGCCAGCTCACTCCAGGGTGGAAATCAGCCCCAGCATTTT. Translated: CASSLQGGNQPQHF.

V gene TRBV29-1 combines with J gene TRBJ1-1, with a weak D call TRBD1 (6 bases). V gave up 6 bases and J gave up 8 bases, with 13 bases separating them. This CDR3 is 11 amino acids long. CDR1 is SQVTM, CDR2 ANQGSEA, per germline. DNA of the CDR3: TGCAGCGTGATGAGGACAGCGGAAGCTTTCTTT. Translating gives CSVMRTAEAFF.

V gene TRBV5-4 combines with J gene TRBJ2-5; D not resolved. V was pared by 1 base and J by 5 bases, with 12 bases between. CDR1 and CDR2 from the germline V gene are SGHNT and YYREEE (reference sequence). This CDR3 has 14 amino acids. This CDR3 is CASSLSSGRETQYF. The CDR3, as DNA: TGTGCCAGCAGCTTGAGTTCTGGAAGGGAGACCCAGTACTTC.

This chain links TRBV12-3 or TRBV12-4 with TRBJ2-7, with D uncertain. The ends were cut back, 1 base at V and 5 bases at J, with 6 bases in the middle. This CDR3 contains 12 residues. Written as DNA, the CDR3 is TGTGCCAGCAGTTTAGTCGAGAACGAGCAGTACTTC. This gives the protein CASSLVENEQYF.

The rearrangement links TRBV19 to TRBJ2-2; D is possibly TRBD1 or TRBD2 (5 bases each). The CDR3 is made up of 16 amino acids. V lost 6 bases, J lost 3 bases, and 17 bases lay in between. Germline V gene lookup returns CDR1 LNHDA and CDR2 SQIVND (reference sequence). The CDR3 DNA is TGTGCCAGTAGACCAGATCGGGACGGAGACACCGGGGAGCTGTTTTTT. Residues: CASRPDRDGDTGELFF.

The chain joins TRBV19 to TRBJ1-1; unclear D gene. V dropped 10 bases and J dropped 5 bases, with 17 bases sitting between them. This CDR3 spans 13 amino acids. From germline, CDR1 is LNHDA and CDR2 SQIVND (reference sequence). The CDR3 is CATTSRTQTEAFF. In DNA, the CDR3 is TGTGCCACCACGTCCCGGACCCAAACTGAAGCTTTCTTT.

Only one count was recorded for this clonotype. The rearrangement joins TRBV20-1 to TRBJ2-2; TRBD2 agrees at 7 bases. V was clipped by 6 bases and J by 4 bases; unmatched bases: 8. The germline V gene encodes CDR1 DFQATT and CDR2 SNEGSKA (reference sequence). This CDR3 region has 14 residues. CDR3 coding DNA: TGCAGTGCCAGGACTAGTTCGGGCACCGGGGAGCTGTTTTTT. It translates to CSARTSSGTGELFF.

The CDR3 region is CASSPDTGELFF. CDR3 sequence (DNA): TGTGCCAGCTCACCTGACACCGGGGAGCTGTTTTTT. The V gene is TRBV18, the J gene TRBJ2-2; D gene unclear. Between the trimmed V and J ends, which lost 3 bases and 3 bases, there was a span of 2 bases. This CDR3 region has 12 residues. CDR1 and CDR2 from the germline V gene are KGHSH and LQKENI.

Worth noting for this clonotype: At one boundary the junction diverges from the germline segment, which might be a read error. Here the CDR3 DNA reads TGCGCCAGCAGTTCCGGGACAGGGGGAAACACCATATATTTT. Translated, it gives CASSSGTGGNTIYF. This chain connects TRBV6-6 to TRBJ1-3, with TRBD1 identical over 9 bases. Germline V gene data show CDR1 as MNHNY and CDR2 as SVGAGI (reference sequence). The CDR3 extends over 14 amino acids.